The rows below give T cell receptor beta chains drawn from one sample of a study of CD8 T cells in Susac syndrome. TCRdb independently ran MiXCR on the immunoSEQ multiplex PCR reads; one entry per CDR3 protein. This table holds about 190,000 distinct CDR3 sequences, around 95% found once. Sequencing was performed on CD8+ T cells from PBMCs. All receptors come from a human donor with Susac syndrome. The CDR3 runs from the conserved cysteine through the conserved F or W.

TRBV10-3	TRBJ1-2	CAIGETNYGYTF
TRBV7-8	TRBJ1-1	CASSAPQGMNTEAFF
TRBV6-6	TRBJ2-5	CASRDNQETQYF
TRBV7-9	TRBJ2-7	CASSLAVQPKDEQYF
TRBV5-1	TRBJ2-1	CASSSGRGLAGGEQFF
TRBV16	TRBJ1-2	CASSQSPDTLYGYTF
TRBV7-9	TRBJ2-6	CASSLEQSGANVLTF
TRBV7-9	TRBJ1-5	CASGTGSINQPQHF
TRBV4-1	TRBJ1-1	CASSLSTGRGTEAFF
TRBV12-3/TRBV12-4	TRBJ1-2	CASSSTGSPDGYTF
TRBV5-1	TRBJ1-1	CASSLAEYTEAFF
TRBV7-2	TRBJ1-2	CASSLEGDSIRSYTF
TRBV19	TRBJ1-1	CASSHDRRGGTEAFF
TRBV29-1	TRBJ2-1	CSASLAGPGSGVDEQFF
TRBV13	TRBJ1-2	CASSLGGLVGYGYTF
TRBV9	TRBJ2-4	CASADTHDIQYF
TRBV7-9	TRBJ1-5	CASSFAGGDSNQPQHF
TRBV12-3/TRBV12-4	TRBJ1-4	CASSRGLEEKLFF
TRBV25-1	TRBJ1-2	CASSGNLPGGYTF
TRBV4-1	TRBJ2-5	CASSQTLSGTQETQYF
TRBV5-4	TRBJ1-6	CASSFTEDSPLHF
TRBV5-1	TRBJ1-3	CASSLDGITAGNTIYF
TRBV5-6	TRBJ1-1	CASSFNDLNTEAFF
TRBV4-1	TRBJ1-1	CASSTGVSTEAFF
TRBV4-1	TRBJ1-5	CASSQEPVNQPQHF
TRBV10-3	TRBJ2-1	CAIQGLASNNEQFF
TRBV28	TRBJ2-5	CASSLRETQYF
TRBV9	TRBJ1-2	CASSSQGTAYGYTF
TRBV4-2	TRBJ2-5	CASSQDKLGAWGETQYF
TRBV2	TRBJ2-2	CASSRTGDGELFF
TRBV29-1	TRBJ2-2	CSVFVDLANTGELFF
TRBV14	TRBJ2-2	CASSHWTGELFF
TRBV5-1	TRBJ2-2	CASSTITQNTGELFF
TRBV15	TRBJ1-5	CATSRSEGEGNQPQHF
TRBV19	TRBJ1-3	CASKVSSGNTIYF
TRBV23-1	TRBJ1-1	CASSLLRLHFMNTEAFF
TRBV5-4	TRBJ2-7	CASSLPGSSYEQYF
TRBV11-2	TRBJ1-1	CASSKKTGEMNTEAFF
TRBV9	TRBJ2-7	CASSPQVGRSSYEQYF
TRBV11-2	TRBJ1-3	CASSLALYSGNTIYF
TRBV5-1	TRBJ2-3	CASSLGTSGREDTQYF
TRBV6-1	TRBJ1-3	CASSRAGGVGAGNTIYF
TRBV7-3	TRBJ2-5	CASSSTGSKTQYF
TRBV6-5	TRBJ1-5	CASSFRPGSNQPQHF
TRBV20-1	TRBJ2-7	CSARDMGGSYEQYF
TRBV3-1	TRBJ2-7	CASSQGPGQGNYEQYF
TRBV30	TRBJ2-7	CAWGIYEQYF
TRBV11-2	TRBJ1-1	CASSLESHTEAFF
TRBV6-5	TRBJ1-1	CASRGTSNTEAFF
TRBV28	TRBJ1-2	CASIALWQGGGYTF
TRBV2	TRBJ2-5	CASSPGLAVPYQETQYF
TRBV5-1	TRBJ1-1	CASRDRTGENTEAFF